This TCR beta chain was recovered during a study of CD8 T cells in Susac syndrome. Study observations and caveats: It was acknowledged by the study that relatively few individuals were included in its TCR sequencing and HLA analysis.

Germline V CDR1 and CDR2: SGHTA, FQGTGA. The CDR3 contains 14 residues. V was shortened by 5 bases and J by 2 bases, with 12 bases between the two germline ends. With respect to this clonotype: Its target is unknown.

CD8+ and CD4+ T cells circulating in blood were sequenced for TCR beta. Negative isolation yielded CD4+ and CD8+ T cells, and FACS enriched TEMRA cells. It was with random hexamers that roughly 0.45 to 1 ug RNA was reverse transcribed. An immunoSEQ multiplex PCR generated amplified TCR beta CDR3 products spanning 54 Vbeta and 13 Jbeta. TCRdb fed the immunoSEQ multiplex PCR reads into MiXCR, producing one record per CDR3 protein. The profile shows 95,000 to 150,000 distinct CDR3 sequences, 95% to 96% of them singletons. V usage is TRBV7-3 and J usage is TRBJ1-1; D may be TRBD1 (5 bases). This clonotype was obtained from a human donor with Susac syndrome. Sequencing was carried out using CD4+ T cells from PBMCs. The DNA for the CDR3 is TGTGCCAGCAGCAGAACAGGACTTAACACTGAAGCTTTCTTT. Its translation: CASSRTGLNTEAFF.